This T cell receptor (beta chain) was identified in a study of T-cell reconstitution after alpha-beta-depleted transplantation in children. Study results and limitations: By one year post-transplant, T-cell counts and diversity largely arose from T cells that were newly produced. At around two months after transplant, the alpha-beta T cells were reportedly derived from several hundred expanded clones that came from non-depleted graft cells.

This clonotype was seen ten or more times. Its specificity is unknown. Germline V gene data show CDR1 as SGHAT and CDR2 as FQNNGV. V was cut by 4 bases and J by 5 bases, with 14 bases left in between. The CDR3 spans 15 residues. The TCRbeta library incorporated unique molecular identifiers. In TCRdb, the PCR reads were re-called with MiXCR into one record per CDR3 protein. The sample lists about 16,000 distinct CDR3 sequences, around 8% occurring once. The sequencing here drew on PBMCs, mostly from graft donor cells, taken 60 days after TCRalphabeta/CD19-depleted stem cell transplant. This sequence originates from a boy under two years old who had a stem cell transplant for Wiskott-Aldrich syndrome, so the T cells may come from the graft donor. V usage is TRBV11-2 and J usage is TRBJ1-4; D gene uncertain. CDR3 loop: CASSSLRAGNEKLFF. CDR3 in DNA: TGTGCCAGCAGCTCATTGAGGGCGGGGAATGAAAAACTGTTTTTT. Using reference TRBV11-2 and TRBJ1-4 for the parts outside the CDR3, the full variable domain is EAGVAQSPRYKIIEKRQSVAFWCNPISGHATLYWYQQILGQGPKLLIQFQNNGVVDDSQLPKDRFSAERLKGVDSTLKIQPAKLEDSAVYLCASSSLRAGNEKLFFGSGTQLSVL.